Each of the 2 T cell receptor beta chains below was sequenced from the same sample in a study of vaccination and CD4 T cells after COVID-19. Cultured CD4+ T-cell DNA underwent Oncomine TCR Beta short-read sequencing. A single record per CDR3 protein comes from TCRdb applying MiXCR to the PCR reads. The sample lists 12,000 to 15,000 distinct CDR3 sequences, around 56% occurring once. Their target antigens are unknown. Treatment reported: approximately 9-day PBMC culture with coronavirus spike peptide pools or control peptides (ViraFEST assay). Sequencing was done on a sample of CD4+ T cells from blood, cultured in vitro. The source is a human donor who had recovered from COVID-19.

The gene calls are TRBV2 and TRBJ2-4; 9 bases are a match to TRBD2. From germline, CDR1 is SNHLY and CDR2 FYNNEI. The CDR3 is 17 amino acids. After removal of 7 bases from V and 1 base from J, the junction contained 11 bases not matched to a gene. CDR3 bases: TGTGCCAGCATGACTAGCGGCCTACGCATGGCCAAAAACATTCAGTACTTC. Protein sequence: CASMTSGLRMAKNIQYF.

The gene calls are TRBV28 and TRBJ1-2; no clear D gene. The CDR3 has 12 residues. V was shortened by 4 bases and J by 3 bases, with 6 bases between the two germline ends. Germline V gives CDR1 MDHEN, CDR2 SYDVKM. The DNA of the CDR3 is TGTGCCAGCAGTTCCGTGGACTATGGCTACACCTTC. Translation gives CASSSVDYGYTF.